This T cell receptor beta chain was captured in a study of identical twins. One entry per CDR3 protein, called by TCRdb with MiXCR from the 5' RACE reads. The data hold just over 450,000 distinct CDR3 sequences, with 13% to 15% observed a single time. The length of the CDR3 is 17 residues. V dropped 3 bases and J dropped 1 base, with 15 bases sitting between them. In its sample, this clonotype was seen a few times. The antigen is unknown. Study-wide results and limits: Excess sharing by twins proved weaker in beta out-of-frame sequences. Conclusions were drawn cross-sectionally by statistical analysis, without following the same donors.

These data also featured in a second study, about yellow fever vaccine responses in identical twins.

Input material: CD4+ T cells sorted from blood. This rearrangement joins TRBV12-3 or TRBV12-4 to TRBJ2-2; D might be TRBD2 (7 bases). This TCR was recovered from a woman between 18 and 29 years old in good health. The CDR3 DNA is TGTGCCAGCAGTTTCGGGCCTAGGGGGGGGAACACCGGGGAGCTGTTTTTT. Translated: CASSFGPRGGNTGELFF.